This T cell receptor (beta chain) was obtained from a study of Graves' ophthalmopathy and Graves' hyperthyroidism. This clonotype was detected ten times or more. Patients were diagnosed from clinical symptoms, serum thyroxine, TRAb, thyroid ultrasound and orbital computed tomography. Germline assignment: CDR1 MNHEY and CDR2 SVGEGT. V was pared by 0 bases and J by 1 base, with 9 bases between. This CDR3 is 15 amino acids long. RNA transcripts provided the template for amplifying TCR beta CDR3 regions. The workflow started with a first-round RT-PCR run with HTBI primers and then moved on to a second-round multiplex PCR. TCRdb re-called the multiplex PCR reads through MiXCR, storing one row per CDR3 protein. The sample consists of hundreds of thousands of distinct CDR3 sequences, approximately 21% of them appearing once.

The sequenced sample consisted of peripheral blood. This chain joins TRBV6-2 or TRBV6-3 and TRBJ1-2; unclear D gene. The TCR originated in a woman aged 18-29 years with stable Graves' hyperthyroidism. Some clones in this sample may be carry-over from other donors' samples. Here the CDR3 reads CASSYSLTHNYGYTF. CDR3 DNA: TGTGCCAGCAGTTACTCGCTGACGCATAACTATGGCTACACCTTC.